The clone carrying this TCR beta chain was recorded at least ten times. No antigen is known for it. The data stem from a study of regulatory T cells in long-lasting Graves disease. Study overall: A definition of persistent Graves' disease required over 5 years of antithyroid drugs plus positive TSH receptor antibodies. The study's findings and limits: When disease was persistent, TRBV28, TRBJ1-2 and TRBJ2-5 were the favored segments. New patients shared fewer public clonotypes (over 900) than persistent patients did (around 2,900).

This sample's time point: persistent/refractory GD, antithyroid drugs over 5 years with positive TRAb. After RNA was extracted from PBMCs, the TCR library was made from it. V lost 1 base, J lost 4 bases, and 3 bases stayed unmatched. The CDR3 totals 14 residues. Germline CDR1 and CDR2: GTSNPN and SVGIG (reference sequence). The TCR beta library used iRepertoire HTBI primers with Arm-PCR amplification of CDR3. TCRdb redid the calling of the multiplex PCR reads with MiXCR, one entry per CDR3 protein. This sample yields about 300,000 distinct CDR3 sequences, of which under 25% are seen a single time; just over 55% belongs to the top ten.

The rearrangement links TRBV30 to TRBJ1-4; 7 bases are shared with TRBD1. The TCR sequence derives from a female donor with Graves disease. The sequencing used peripheral blood mononuclear cells (PBMCs), collected when the disease was refractory, from a patient treated with antithyroid drugs. The CDR3 bases are TGTGCCTGGAGTGAAGCAGGGGGTAATGAAAAACTGTTTTTT. It specifies CAWSEAGGNEKLFF. The variable domain in full, completed from reference TRBV30 and TRBJ1-4, reads SQTIHQWPATLVQPVGSPLSLECTVEGTSNPNLYWYRQAAGRGLQLLFYSVGIGQISSEVPQNLSASRPQDRQFILSSKKLLLSDSGFYLCAWSEAGGNEKLFFGSGTQLSVL.